This T cell receptor (beta chain) was sequenced in a study of shared clonotypes between healthy human individuals. Across the whole study: CD4 naive and memory got three plates each, CD8 naive two, CD8 memory one.

Every subset's genomic DNA went evenly onto several immunoSEQ plates. Method: immunoSEQ multiplex PCR; TCRdb's copy keeps in-frame clones and lacks some. The sample consists of approximately 940,000 clones, more than 75% of them appearing once. Trimming left V 1 base short and J 3 bases short, with 13 bases between. Germline CDR1 is SGHRS and CDR2 is YFSETQ. CDR3 length equals 15 residues. The receptor was isolated from a man aged 18 to 29 in good health. Sequencing was carried out using memory CD4+ T cells sorted from blood. Subset given: CD45RA-negative fraction. The chain employs TRBV5-1 and TRBJ2-5; D unclear. CDR3 region: CASSLLSPAKETQYF. CDR3 sequence (DNA): TGCGCCAGCAGCTTGCTGTCGCCCGCTAAAGAGACCCAGTACTTC.